This T cell receptor (beta chain) comes out of a study of glioma-infiltrating T cells. Study-wide results and limits: CDR3 overlap between tissue and blood was very small.

The iRepertoire nested amplicon-rescue multiplex PCR amplified TCR alpha and beta CDR3s from RNA. TCRdb independently ran MiXCR on the multiplex PCR reads; one entry per CDR3 protein. The profile shows 20,000 to 25,000 distinct CDR3 sequences, approximately 23% of them singletons. This clonotype is classed as medium-sized. Its antigen is still unknown. Germline CDR1 and CDR2: MNHEY and SMNVEV (reference sequence). The V and J ends lost 4 bases and 4 bases respectively, with 16 bases between them. The CDR3 runs 15 residues. This chain links TRBV27 with TRBJ2-5; no clear D gene. The specimen was glioma tissue, nonneoplastic brain tissue, or PBMCs (not recorded which). The receptor was derived from a human donor with low-grade glioma or glioblastoma, undergoing nonglioma brain surgery, or in good health (not recorded which). The CDR3 DNA reads as TGTGCCAGCAGTTCCACGGGCCCCCGGAGAGAGACCCAGTACTTC. Amino acids: CASSSTGPRRETQYF.